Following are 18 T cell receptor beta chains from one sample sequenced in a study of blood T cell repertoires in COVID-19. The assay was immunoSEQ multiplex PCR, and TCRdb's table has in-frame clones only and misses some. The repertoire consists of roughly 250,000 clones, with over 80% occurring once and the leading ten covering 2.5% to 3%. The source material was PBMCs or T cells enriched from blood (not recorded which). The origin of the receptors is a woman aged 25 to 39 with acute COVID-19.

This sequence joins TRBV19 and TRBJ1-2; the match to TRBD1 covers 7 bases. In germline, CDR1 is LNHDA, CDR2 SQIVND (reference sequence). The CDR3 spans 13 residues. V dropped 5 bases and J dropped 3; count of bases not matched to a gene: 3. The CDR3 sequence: CASSQGEDYGYTF. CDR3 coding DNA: TGTGCCAGTAGTCAGGGGGAGGACTATGGCTACACCTTC.

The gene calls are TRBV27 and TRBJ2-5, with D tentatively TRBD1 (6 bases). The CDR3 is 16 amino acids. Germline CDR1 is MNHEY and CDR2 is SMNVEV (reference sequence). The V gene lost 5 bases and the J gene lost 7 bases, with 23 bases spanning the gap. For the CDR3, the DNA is TGTGCCAGCAGTCCATGGGGGCAGGGGAATCAGGGGACCCAGTACTTC. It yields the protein CASSPWGQGNQGTQYF.

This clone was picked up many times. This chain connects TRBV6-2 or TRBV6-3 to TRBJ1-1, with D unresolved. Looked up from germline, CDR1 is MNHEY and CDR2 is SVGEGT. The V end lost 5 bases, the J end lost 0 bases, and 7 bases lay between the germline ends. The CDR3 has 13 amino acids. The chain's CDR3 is CASSADLNTEAFF. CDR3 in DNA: TGTGCCAGCAGTGCAGATTTGAACACTGAAGCTTTCTTT.

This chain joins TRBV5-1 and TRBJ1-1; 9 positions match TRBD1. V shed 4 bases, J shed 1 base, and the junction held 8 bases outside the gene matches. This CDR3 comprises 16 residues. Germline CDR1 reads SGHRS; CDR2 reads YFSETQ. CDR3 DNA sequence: TGCGCCAGCAGCCATGGGGGGACAGGGCGGAACACTGAAGCTTTCTTT. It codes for CASSHGGTGRNTEAFF.

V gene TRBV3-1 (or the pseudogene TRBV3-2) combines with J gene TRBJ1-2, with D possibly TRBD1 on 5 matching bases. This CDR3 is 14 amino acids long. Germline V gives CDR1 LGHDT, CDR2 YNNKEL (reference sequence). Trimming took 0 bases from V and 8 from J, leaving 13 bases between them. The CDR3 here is CASSQDPGEMGYTF. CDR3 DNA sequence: TGTGCCAGCAGCCAAGATCCGGGGGAGATGGGCTACACCTTC.

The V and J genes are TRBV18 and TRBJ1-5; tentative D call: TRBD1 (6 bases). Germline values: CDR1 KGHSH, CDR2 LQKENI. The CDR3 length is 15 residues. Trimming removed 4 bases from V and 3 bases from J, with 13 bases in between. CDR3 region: CASSRMDSNNQPQHF. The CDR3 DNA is TGTGCCAGCTCACGAATGGACAGCAACAATCAGCCCCAGCATTTT.

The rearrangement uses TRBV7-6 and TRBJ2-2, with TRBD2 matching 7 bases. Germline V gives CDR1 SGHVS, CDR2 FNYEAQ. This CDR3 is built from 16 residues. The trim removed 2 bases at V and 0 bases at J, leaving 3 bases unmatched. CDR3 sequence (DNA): TGTGCCAGCAGCTTATCTAGCGGACCGAACACCGGGGAGCTGTTTTTT. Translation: CASSLSSGPNTGELFF. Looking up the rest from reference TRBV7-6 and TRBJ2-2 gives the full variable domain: GAGVSQSPRYKVTKRGQDVALRCDPISGHVSLYWYRQALGQGPEFLTYFNYEAQQDKSGLPNDRFSAERPEGSISTLTIQRTEQRDSAMYRCASSLSSGPNTGELFFGEGSRLTVL.

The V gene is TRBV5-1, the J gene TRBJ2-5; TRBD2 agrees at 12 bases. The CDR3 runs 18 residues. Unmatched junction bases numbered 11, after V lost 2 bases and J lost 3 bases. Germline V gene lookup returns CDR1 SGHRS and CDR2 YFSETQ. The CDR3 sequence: CASSFGLAGGRSEETQYF. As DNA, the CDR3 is TGCGCCAGCAGCTTTGGGCTAGCGGGGGGGCGGTCGGAAGAGACCCAGTACTTC.

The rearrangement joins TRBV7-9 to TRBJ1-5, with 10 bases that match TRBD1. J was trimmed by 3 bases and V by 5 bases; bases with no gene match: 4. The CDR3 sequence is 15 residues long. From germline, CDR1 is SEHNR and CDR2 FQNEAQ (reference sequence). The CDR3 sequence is CASSKGTGDNQPQHF. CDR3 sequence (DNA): TGTGCCAGCAGCAAAGGGACAGGGGACAATCAGCCCCAGCATTTT.

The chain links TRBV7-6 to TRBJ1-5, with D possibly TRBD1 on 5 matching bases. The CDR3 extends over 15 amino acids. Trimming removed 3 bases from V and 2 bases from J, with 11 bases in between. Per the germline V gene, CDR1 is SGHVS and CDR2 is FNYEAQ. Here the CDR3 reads CASSFSDSRNQPQHF. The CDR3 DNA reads TGTGCCAGCAGCTTCAGCGACAGTCGCAATCAGCCCCAGCATTTT. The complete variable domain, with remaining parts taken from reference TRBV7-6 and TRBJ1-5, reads GAGVSQSPRYKVTKRGQDVALRCDPISGHVSLYWYRQALGQGPEFLTYFNYEAQQDKSGLPNDRFSAERPEGSISTLTIQRTEQRDSAMYRCASSFSDSRNQPQHFGDGTRLSIL.

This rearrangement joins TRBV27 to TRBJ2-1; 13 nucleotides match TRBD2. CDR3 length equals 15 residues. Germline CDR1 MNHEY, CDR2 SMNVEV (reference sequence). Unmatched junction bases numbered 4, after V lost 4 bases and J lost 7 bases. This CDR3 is CASSSGTSGVNEQFF. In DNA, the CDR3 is TGTGCCAGCAGTTCAGGGACTAGCGGGGTGAATGAGCAGTTCTTC.

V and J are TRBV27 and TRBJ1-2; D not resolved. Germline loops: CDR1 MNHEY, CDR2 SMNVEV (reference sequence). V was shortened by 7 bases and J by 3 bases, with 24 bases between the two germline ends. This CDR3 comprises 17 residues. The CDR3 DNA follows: TGTGCCAGCACCCCACGGGCGGGGATGTTGTTTGACTATGGCTACACCTTC. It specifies CASTPRAGMLFDYGYTF.

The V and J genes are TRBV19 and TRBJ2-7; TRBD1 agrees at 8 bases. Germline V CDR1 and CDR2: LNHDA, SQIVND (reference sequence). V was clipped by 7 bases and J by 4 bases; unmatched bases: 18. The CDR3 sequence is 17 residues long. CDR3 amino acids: CASTLTWGLGQGYEQYF. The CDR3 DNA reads TGTGCCAGTACCCTAACCTGGGGTCTCGGACAGGGTTACGAGCAGTACTTC.

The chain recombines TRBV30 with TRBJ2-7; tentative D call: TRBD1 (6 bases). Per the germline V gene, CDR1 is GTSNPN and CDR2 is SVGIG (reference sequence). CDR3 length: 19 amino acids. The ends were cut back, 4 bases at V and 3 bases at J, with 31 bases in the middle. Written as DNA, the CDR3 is TGTGCCTGGACAACCCGGACAGCAGTAACCAAAAGGGGCCTCTACGAGCAGTACTTC. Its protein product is CAWTTRTAVTKRGLYEQYF. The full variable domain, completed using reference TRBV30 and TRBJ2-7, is SQTIHQWPATLVQPVGSPLSLECTVEGTSNPNLYWYRQAAGRGLQLLFYSVGIGQISSEVPQNLSASRPQDRQFILSSKKLLLSDSGFYLCAWTTRTAVTKRGLYEQYFGPGTRLTVT.

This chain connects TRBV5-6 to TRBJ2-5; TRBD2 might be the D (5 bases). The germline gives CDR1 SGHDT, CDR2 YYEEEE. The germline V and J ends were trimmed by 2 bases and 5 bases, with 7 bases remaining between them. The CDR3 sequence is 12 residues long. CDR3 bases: TGTGCCAGCAGCTTCGGGAAGGAGACCCAGTACTTC. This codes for CASSFGKETQYF.

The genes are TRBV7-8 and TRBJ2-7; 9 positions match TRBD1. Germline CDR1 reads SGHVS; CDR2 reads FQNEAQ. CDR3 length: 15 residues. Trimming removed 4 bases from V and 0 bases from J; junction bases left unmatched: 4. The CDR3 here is CASSSGQGSSYEQYF. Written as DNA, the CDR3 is TGTGCCAGCAGCTCGGGACAGGGAAGCTCCTACGAGCAGTACTTC.

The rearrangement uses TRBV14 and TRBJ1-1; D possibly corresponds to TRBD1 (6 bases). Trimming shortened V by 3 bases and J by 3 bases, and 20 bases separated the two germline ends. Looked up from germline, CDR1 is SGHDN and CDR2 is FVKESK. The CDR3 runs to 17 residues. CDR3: CASSQRGHLRKDTEAFF. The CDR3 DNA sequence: TGTGCCAGCAGCCAGAGGGGACACTTAAGGAAGGACACTGAAGCTTTCTTT.

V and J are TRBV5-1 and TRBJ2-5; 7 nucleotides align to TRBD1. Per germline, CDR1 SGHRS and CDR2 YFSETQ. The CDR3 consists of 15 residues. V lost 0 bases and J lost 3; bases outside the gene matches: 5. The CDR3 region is CASSLAGTDKETQYF. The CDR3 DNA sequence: TGCGCCAGCAGCTTGGCAGGGACAGATAAAGAGACCCAGTACTTC.